Below are 27 T cell receptor beta chains sequenced from a single sample in a study of T-cell reconstitution after alpha-beta-depleted transplantation in children. Study results and limitations: Roughly two months post-transplant, alpha-beta T cells reportedly originated from several hundred graft clones that had expanded.

Unique molecular identifiers were used in preparing the TCRbeta library. Using its own MiXCR run on the PCR reads, TCRdb lists one record per CDR3 protein. The sample records about 31,000 distinct CDR3 sequences, 5% to 7.5% being singletons. Antigens of these TCRs are unknown. The sequencing used peripheral blood, collected 60 days after TCRalphabeta/CD19-depleted stem cell transplant. The receptors here all came from a child younger than two who had a stem cell transplant for acute myeloid leukemia, so the T cells may come from the graft donor.

The chain employs TRBV15 and TRBJ1-3; D call uncertain. This CDR3 is built from 15 residues. Trimming left V 0 bases short and J 5 bases short, with 11 bases between. Germline V gene data show CDR1 as LNHNV and CDR2 as YYDKDF (reference sequence). The CDR3 DNA follows: TGTGCCACCAGCAGAGATGGGAAGGGTAGAAACACCATATATTTT. The encoded protein is CATSRDGKGRNTIYF.

This clonotype is judged medium-sized. The chain recombines TRBV29-1 with TRBJ2-7, with 8 bases matching TRBD2. CDR1 and CDR2 from the germline V gene are SQVTM and ANQGSEA. The CDR3 has 14 residues. Trimming cost V 5 bases and J 0 bases; bases outside gene matches: 6. The CDR3 spells CSVTGLDSSYEQYF. The DNA for the CDR3 is TGCAGCGTTACGGGACTAGACAGCTCCTACGAGCAGTACTTC.

This chain connects TRBV18 to TRBJ1-1; D is unresolved. The V gene's germline CDR1 is KGHSH and CDR2 LQKENI. Trimming took 3 bases from V and 8 from J, leaving 22 bases between them. The CDR3 totals 16 residues. The CDR3 here is CASSPYTSGPSGEAFF. For the CDR3, the DNA is TGTGCCAGCTCACCTTACACCTCCGGGCCGTCAGGAGAAGCTTTCTTT.

At least ten counts were recorded for this clonotype. The chain is built from TRBV29-1 and TRBJ2-5; D unclear. Germline V gene sequence: CDR1 SQVTM, CDR2 ANQGSEA. The V end was cut by 6 bases, the J end by 2 bases, with 13 bases between. This CDR3 contains 13 residues. As DNA, the CDR3 is TGCAGCGTGCAAGCGCGGAAGCAAGAGACCCAGTACTTC. Its translation: CSVQARKQETQYF.

There are many counts of this clonotype. V usage is TRBV7-8 and J usage is TRBJ1-5; the D gene is possibly TRBD1 (6 bases). Germline lookup yields CDR1 SGHVS and CDR2 FQNEAQ. The CDR3 contains 15 residues. Trimming pared 1 base from V and 2 bases from J, leaving 9 bases between. The CDR3 sequence is CASSLGGLGNQPQHF. The CDR3 nucleotides read TGTGCCAGCAGCTTAGGGGGGCTAGGCAATCAGCCCCAGCATTTT.

This clonotype was counted at least ten times. V is TRBV12-3 or TRBV12-4 and J is TRBJ2-2; D may be TRBD2 (6 bases). Trimming stripped 1 base from V and 4 bases from J, with 10 bases between. The CDR3 has 15 amino acids. The CDR3 bases are TGTGCCAGCAGTTTAGATGGGGGGACCACCGGGGAGCTGTTTTTT. The encoded protein is CASSLDGGTTGELFF.

This clonotype was seen ten or more times. The chain recombines TRBV7-9 with TRBJ2-6; no definite D call. Trimming cost V 11 bases and J 4 bases, with 9 bases left between them. CDR1 and CDR2 (germline): SEHNR, FQNEAQ (reference sequence). There are 12 residues in the CDR3. The CDR3 sequence: CAQVGGANVLTF. CDR3 coding DNA: TGTGCCCAGGTCGGAGGGGCCAACGTCCTGACTTTC.

The J gene is TRBJ1-1, the V gene TRBV15; D call uncertain. CDR1 is LNHNV, CDR2 YYDKDF, per germline (reference sequence). CDR3 length: 11 amino acids. Trimming cost V 4 bases and J 3 bases, with 3 bases left between them. In nucleotides, the CDR3 is TGTGCCACCAGCACCTACACTGAAGCTTTCTTT. Protein sequence: CATSTYTEAFF.

This clonotype was counted ten times or more. The rearrangement uses TRBV6-2 or TRBV6-3 and TRBJ2-7, with D uncertain. The length of the CDR3 is 13 residues. Trimming left V 8 bases short and J 5 bases short, with 16 bases between. Germline CDR1 is MNHEY and CDR2 is SVGEGT. This CDR3 reads CASGRGYKHEQYF. CDR3 DNA: TGTGCCAGCGGAAGAGGATACAAACACGAGCAGTACTTC.

This clonotype was counted at least ten times. The J gene is TRBJ2-7, the V gene TRBV5-1; 7 nucleotides agree with TRBD1. The CDR3 length is 15 residues. The germline gives CDR1 SGHRS, CDR2 YFSETQ. Trimming at V came to 2 bases and at J to 4 bases, leaving 9 bases not matched to a gene. CDR3 nucleotide sequence: TGCGCCAGCAGCTTTACAAGGGGACAGACGTACGAGCAGTACTTC. Translating it yields CASSFTRGQTYEQYF. Together with reference TRBV5-1 and TRBJ2-7, the CDR3 gives the full variable domain: KAGVTQTPRYLIKTRGQQVTLSCSPISGHRSVSWYQQTPGQGLQFLFEYFSETQRNKGNFPGRFSGRQFSNSRSEMNVSTLELGDSALYLCASSFTRGQTYEQYFGPGTRLTVT.

This clonotype was recorded at least ten times. V and J are TRBV14 and TRBJ2-5; D remains ambiguous. The CDR3 sequence is 12 residues long. Germline V lookup: CDR1 SGHDN, CDR2 FVKESK. V lost 1 base, J lost 4 bases, and 4 bases lay in between. In DNA, the CDR3 is TGTGCCAGCAGCCAAGTAGGAGAGACCCAGTACTTC. This gives the protein CASSQVGETQYF.

In this sample, this clonotype turned up many times. The gene calls are TRBV6-5 and TRBJ1-1; D may be TRBD1 (6 bases). This CDR3 comprises 14 residues. Germline V gene sequence: CDR1 MNHEY, CDR2 SVGAGI. Trimming left V 2 bases short and J 4 bases short, with 11 bases between. The CDR3 bases are TGTGCCAGCAGTTACAAGGCGGGGGCCACTGAAGCTTTCTTT. Its translation: CASSYKAGATEAFF.

The sample holds many counts of this clonotype. The chain links TRBV20-1 to TRBJ2-5; 8 nucleotides line up with TRBD1. Germline CDR1 reads DFQATT; CDR2 reads SNEGSKA (reference sequence). V was pared by 6 bases and J by 2 bases, with 8 bases of the junction left unmatched. The CDR3 runs to 14 residues. CDR3 region: CSAGQGPRQETQYF. The CDR3 bases are TGCAGTGCCGGACAGGGACCCCGTCAAGAGACCCAGTACTTC.

This clonotype has ten or more counts. The chain is built from TRBV27 and TRBJ2-2, with 8 nucleotides matching TRBD1. J gave up 6 bases and V 8 bases, and 8 bases lay outside the gene matches. From germline, CDR1 is MNHEY and CDR2 SMNVEV (reference sequence). The CDR3 consists of 14 residues. The chain's CDR3 is CASGDRPTPGELFF. DNA for the CDR3: TGTGCCAGCGGGGACAGGCCTACACCCGGGGAGCTGTTTTTT.

In its sample, this clonotype was seen many times. This chain links TRBV9 with TRBJ2-3; D is perhaps TRBD2 (5 bases). V was cut by 0 bases and J by 2 bases, with 7 bases left in between. The CDR3 runs 14 residues. Germline loops: CDR1 SGDLS, CDR2 YYNGEE. CDR3 bases: TGTGCCAGCAGCGTAGGCGGGTCCACAGATACGCAGTATTTT. Amino acid sequence: CASSVGGSTDTQYF.

This clonotype was seen many times. The gene calls are TRBV7-9 and TRBJ2-7, with D possibly being TRBD1 (6 bases). The CDR3 sequence is 16 residues long. Germline V gene lookup returns CDR1 SEHNR and CDR2 FQNEAQ (reference sequence). Trimming left V 5 bases short and J 6 bases short, with 23 bases between. In nucleotides, the CDR3 is TGTGCCAGCAGCGCCGCTTCGCCCGAGGACAGTGGCGAGCAGTACTTC. Translation: CASSAASPEDSGEQYF.

The V gene is TRBV7-8, the J gene TRBJ2-3; D remains ambiguous. The V gene's germline CDR1 is SGHVS and CDR2 FQNEAQ. The CDR3 consists of 18 residues. V gave up 1 base and J gave up 1 base, with 18 bases separating them. CDR3 DNA: TGTGCCAGCAGCTTAGTGGCCCCCCAGTGGCCACGCACAGATACGCAGTATTTT. It translates to CASSLVAPQWPRTDTQYF.

The V and J genes are TRBV9 and TRBJ2-1; D gene ambiguous. Germline CDR1 and CDR2: SGDLS and YYNGEE. V lost 3 bases and J lost 0, with 10 bases in between. The CDR3 covers 15 residues. The CDR3 spells CASSETASSYNEQFF. CDR3 DNA: TGTGCCAGCAGCGAAACGGCCAGCTCCTACAATGAGCAGTTCTTC.

This clonotype was detected ten times or more. The chain combines TRBV29-1 with TRBJ2-5, with D perhaps TRBD1 or TRBD2 (5 bases each). Germline loops: CDR1 SQVTM, CDR2 ANQGSEA. The CDR3 loop spans 14 amino acids. Deletions cut 0 bases from V and 1 base from J, with 9 bases between. In DNA form, the CDR3 reads TGCAGCGTTGAAGAGGGGACGGCCCAAGAGACCCAGTACTTC. Translated: CSVEEGTAQETQYF. Complete variable domain (other parts from reference TRBV29-1 and TRBJ2-5): SAVISQKPSRDICQRGTSLTIQCQVDSQVTMMFWYRQQPGQSLTLIATANQGSEATYESGFVIDKFPISRPNLTFSTLTVSNMSPEDSSIYLCSVEEGTAQETQYFGPGTRLLVL.

This clonotype was recorded at least ten times. This chain joins TRBV10-3 and TRBJ2-3, with 7 bases matching TRBD2. This CDR3 is 18 amino acids long. Germline V CDR1 and CDR2: ENHRY, SYGVKD. Germline trimming cut 0 bases from V and 2 bases from J; bases unmatched to any gene: 11. CDR3 region: CAISESRGLAGDTDTQYF. Here the CDR3 DNA reads TGTGCCATCAGTGAGTCGAGAGGCTTGGCGGGGGACACAGATACGCAGTATTTT.

This clonotype appeared many times. The chain joins TRBV18 to TRBJ1-2, with TRBD1 as a possible D gene (5 bases). V was trimmed by 0 bases and J by 4 bases, leaving 9 bases between them. Germline assignment: CDR1 KGHSH and CDR2 LQKENI. The length of the CDR3 is 14 residues. The chain's CDR3 is CASSPPGRGYGYTF. CDR3 nucleotides: TGTGCCAGCTCACCACCAGGGAGGGGCTATGGCTACACCTTC.

This clonotype has a count of ten or more. The V gene is TRBV9, the J gene TRBJ2-1; 11 nucleotides agree with TRBD2. Per germline, CDR1 SGDLS and CDR2 YYNGEE. The CDR3 covers 15 residues. With 2 bases clipped from V and 3 bases from J, the junction kept 1 base outside the gene matches. The chain's CDR3 is CASSVGLAVYNEQFF. As DNA, the CDR3 is TGTGCCAGCAGCGTGGGACTAGCGGTCTACAATGAGCAGTTCTTC.

This clonotype has a count of ten or more. This sequence joins TRBV27 and TRBJ2-1; perhaps TRBD2 as D (5 bases). Germline CDR1 is MNHEY and CDR2 is SMNVEV (reference sequence). With 3 bases removed from V and 0 bases from J, the gap between germline ends came to 12 bases. The CDR3 covers 16 residues. The chain's CDR3 is CASSFIASSSYNEQFF. In DNA, the CDR3 is TGTGCCAGCAGTTTTATAGCGTCCAGCTCCTACAATGAGCAGTTCTTC.

This clonotype was recorded many times. The chain combines TRBV12-3 or TRBV12-4 with TRBJ2-7; D might be TRBD1 or TRBD2, each matching 6 bases. CDR3 length: 14 amino acids. Trimming shortened V by 5 bases and J by 5 bases, and 16 bases separated the two germline ends. CDR3 coding DNA: TGTGCCAGCAGTCCGGAGGGGGAAAACAACGAGCAGTACTTC. It translates to CASSPEGENNEQYF.

This clonotype was observed a few times. This rearrangement joins TRBV12-3 or TRBV12-4 to TRBJ2-3; 9 positions agree with TRBD2. This CDR3 comprises 18 residues. J lost 0 bases, V lost 6 bases, and 13 bases had no gene match. CDR3 in amino acids: CASSGPRLAETSTDTQYF. The CDR3 DNA is TGTGCCAGCAGCGGGCCCCGACTAGCGGAGACTAGCACAGATACGCAGTATTTT.

In its sample, this clonotype was seen many times. The V gene is TRBV27, the J gene TRBJ2-7, with a possible D match to TRBD1 (6 bases). V lost 3 bases and J lost 3, with 12 bases in between. CDR1 and CDR2 (germline): MNHEY, SMNVEV (reference sequence). The CDR3 covers 14 residues. The CDR3 nucleotides are TGTGCCAGCAGTTTCCGGACAGTGGGCTACGAGCAGTACTTC. The encoded protein is CASSFRTVGYEQYF.

This clonotype was seen repeatedly, ten times or more. V is TRBV20-1 and J is TRBJ1-4; 8 bases align to TRBD1. In germline, CDR1 is DFQATT, CDR2 SNEGSKA (reference sequence). The ends lost 5 bases at V and 8 bases at J; junction bases unmatched: 10. The CDR3 consists of 14 residues. The CDR3 region has the DNA TGCAGTGCTCACCGGGACAGGAAGGGGGAAAAACTGTTTTTT. This sequence encodes CSAHRDRKGEKLFF.